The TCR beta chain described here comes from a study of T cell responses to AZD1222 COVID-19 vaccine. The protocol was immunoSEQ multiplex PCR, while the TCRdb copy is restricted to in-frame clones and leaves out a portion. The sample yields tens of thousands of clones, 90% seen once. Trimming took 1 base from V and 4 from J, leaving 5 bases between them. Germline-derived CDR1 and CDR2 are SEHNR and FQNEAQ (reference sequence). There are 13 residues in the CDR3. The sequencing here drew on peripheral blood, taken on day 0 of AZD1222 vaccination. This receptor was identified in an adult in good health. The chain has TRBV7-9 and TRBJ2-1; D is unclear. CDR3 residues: CASSLDAYNEQFF. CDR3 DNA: TGTGCCAGCAGCTTAGACGCTTACAATGAGCAGTTCTTC.